This entry is about one TCR beta chain. This sample is drawn from a study of technical replicates of blood from several donors. This CDR3 is built from 17 residues. Germline V gene sequence: CDR1 SEHNR, CDR2 FQNEAQ (reference sequence). Trimming removed 5 bases from V and 0 bases from J; junction bases left unmatched: 5. Sequencing used immunoSEQ multiplex PCR; TCRdb keeps in-frame clones, though not all of them. The sample yields tens of thousands of clones, roughly 89% seen once. V usage is TRBV7-9 and J usage is TRBJ2-5, with 14 bases matching TRBD2. The specimen sequenced was T cells isolated from PBMCs. The sequence came from a human donor in good health. The CDR3 DNA reads as TGTGCCAGCAGCCGGGGACTAGCGGGAGCATACCAAGAGACCCAGTACTTC. Translated: CASSRGLAGAYQETQYF.